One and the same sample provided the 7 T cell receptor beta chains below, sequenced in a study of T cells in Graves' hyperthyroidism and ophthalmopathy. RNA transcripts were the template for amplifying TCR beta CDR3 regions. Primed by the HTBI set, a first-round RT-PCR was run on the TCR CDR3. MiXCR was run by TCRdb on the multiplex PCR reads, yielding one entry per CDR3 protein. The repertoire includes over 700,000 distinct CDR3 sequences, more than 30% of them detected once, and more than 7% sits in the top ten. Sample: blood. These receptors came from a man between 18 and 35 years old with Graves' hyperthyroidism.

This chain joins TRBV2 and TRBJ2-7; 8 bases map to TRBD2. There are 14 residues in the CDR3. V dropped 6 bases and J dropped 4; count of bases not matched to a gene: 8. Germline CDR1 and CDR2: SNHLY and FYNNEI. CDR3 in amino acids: CASRAGTSFYEQYF. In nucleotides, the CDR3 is TGTGCCAGCAGAGCCGGGACTAGTTTTTACGAGCAGTACTTC. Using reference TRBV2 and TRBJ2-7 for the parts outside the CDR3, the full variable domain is EPEVTQTPSHQVTQMGQEVILRCVPISNHLYFYWYRQILGQKVEFLVSFYNNEISEKSEIFDDQFSVERPDGSNFTLKIRSTKLEDSAMYFCASRAGTSFYEQYFGPGTRLTVT.

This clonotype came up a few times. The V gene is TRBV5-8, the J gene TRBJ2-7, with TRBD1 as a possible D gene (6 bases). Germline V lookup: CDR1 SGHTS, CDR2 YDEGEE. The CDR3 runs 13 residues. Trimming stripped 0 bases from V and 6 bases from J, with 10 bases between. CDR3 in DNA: TGTGCCAGCAGCTTGGACAGGGACACCGAGCAGTACTTC. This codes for CASSLDRDTEQYF.

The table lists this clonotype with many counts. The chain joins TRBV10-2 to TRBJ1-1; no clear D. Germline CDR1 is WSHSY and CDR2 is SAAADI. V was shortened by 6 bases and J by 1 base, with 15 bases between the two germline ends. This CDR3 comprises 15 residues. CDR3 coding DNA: TGCGCCAGCAGGATGGACTCAGTCCCGAACACTGAAGCTTTCTTT. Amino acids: CASRMDSVPNTEAFF.

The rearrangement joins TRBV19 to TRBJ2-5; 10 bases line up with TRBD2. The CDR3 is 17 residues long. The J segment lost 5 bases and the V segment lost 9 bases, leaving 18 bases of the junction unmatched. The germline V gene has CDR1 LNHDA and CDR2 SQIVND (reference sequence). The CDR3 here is CASSPSSGRLDGETQYF. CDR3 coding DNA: TGTGCCAGCAGCCCTAGTAGCGGGAGGCTCGACGGGGAGACCCAGTACTTC.

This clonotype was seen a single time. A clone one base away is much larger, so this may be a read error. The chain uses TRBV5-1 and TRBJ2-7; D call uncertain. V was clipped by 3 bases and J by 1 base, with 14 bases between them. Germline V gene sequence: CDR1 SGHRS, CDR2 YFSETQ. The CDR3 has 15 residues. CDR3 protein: CASSSTRDTSYEQYF. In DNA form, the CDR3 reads TGCGCCAGCAGCTCGACCCGAGACACTTCCTACGAGCAGTACTTC.

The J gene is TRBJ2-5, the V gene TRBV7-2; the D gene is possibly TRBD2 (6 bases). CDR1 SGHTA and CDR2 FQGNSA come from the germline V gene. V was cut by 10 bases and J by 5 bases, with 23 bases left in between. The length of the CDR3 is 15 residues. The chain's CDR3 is CATSFGGRRRETQYF. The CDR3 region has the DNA TGTGCCACCTCCTTCGGGGGACGCCGTAGGGAGACCCAGTACTTC.

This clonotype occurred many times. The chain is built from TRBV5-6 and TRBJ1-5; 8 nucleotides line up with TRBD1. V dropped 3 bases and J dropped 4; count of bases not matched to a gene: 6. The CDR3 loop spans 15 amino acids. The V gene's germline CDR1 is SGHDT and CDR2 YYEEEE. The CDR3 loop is CASSSGGARNQPQHF. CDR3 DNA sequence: TGTGCCAGCAGCTCAGGGGGCGCGAGGAATCAGCCCCAGCATTTT. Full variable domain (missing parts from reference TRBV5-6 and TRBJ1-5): DAGVTQSPTHLIKTRGQQVTLRCSPKSGHDTVSWYQQALGQGPQFIFQYYEEEERQRGNFPDRFSGHQFPNYSSELNVNALLLGDSALYLCASSSGGARNQPQHFGDGTRLSIL.